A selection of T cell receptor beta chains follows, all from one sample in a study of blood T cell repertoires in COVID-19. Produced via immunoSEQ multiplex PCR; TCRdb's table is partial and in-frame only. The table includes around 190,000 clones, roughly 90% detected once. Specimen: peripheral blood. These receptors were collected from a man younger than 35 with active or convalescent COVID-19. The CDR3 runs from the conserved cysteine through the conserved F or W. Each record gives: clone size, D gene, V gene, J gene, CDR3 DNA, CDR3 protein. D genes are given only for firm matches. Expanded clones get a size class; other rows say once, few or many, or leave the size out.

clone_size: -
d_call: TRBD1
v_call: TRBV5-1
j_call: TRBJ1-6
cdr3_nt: TGCGCCAGCAGCGTCGGACAGGGTAATTCACCCCTCCACTTT
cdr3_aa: CASSVGQGNSPLHF

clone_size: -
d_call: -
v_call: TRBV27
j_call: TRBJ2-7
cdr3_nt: TGTGCCAGCAGTTTACGCTCCTACGAGCAGTACTTC
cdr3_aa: CASSLRSYEQYF

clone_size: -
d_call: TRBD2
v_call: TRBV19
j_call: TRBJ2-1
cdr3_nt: TGTGCCAGCCTAGCGGGACGAACGGATTACAATGAGCAGTTCTTC
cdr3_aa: CASLAGRTDYNEQFF

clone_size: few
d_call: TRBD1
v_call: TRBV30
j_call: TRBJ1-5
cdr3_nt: TGTGCCTCGGTGGAACGGGCAGGGGGCGAGCAGCCCCAGCATTTT
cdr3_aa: CASVERAGGEQPQHF

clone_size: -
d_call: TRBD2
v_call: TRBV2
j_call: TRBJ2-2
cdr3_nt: TGTGCCAGCAGATCACGGTTGGGCGGGAGGGCCGCCGGGGAGCTGTTTTTT
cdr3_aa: CASRSRLGGRAAGELFF

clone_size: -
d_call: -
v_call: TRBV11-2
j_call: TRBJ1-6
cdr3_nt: TGTGCCAGCAGCTTAAACTTAGCCGGGGGCCTCCACTTT
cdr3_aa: CASSLNLAGGLHF

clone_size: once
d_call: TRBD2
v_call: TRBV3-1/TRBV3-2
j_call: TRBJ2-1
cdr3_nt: TGTGCCAGCAGCCAAGATCTGACGGGAGGCACCTACAATGAGCAGTTCTTC
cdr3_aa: CASSQDLTGGTYNEQFF

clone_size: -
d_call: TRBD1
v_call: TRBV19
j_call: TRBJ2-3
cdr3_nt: TGTGCCAGTAGTGTGGACAGGGCCACAGATACGCAGTATTTT
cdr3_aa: CASSVDRATDTQYF

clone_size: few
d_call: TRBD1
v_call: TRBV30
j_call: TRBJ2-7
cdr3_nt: TGTGCCTGGAGTGGGGGACAGACAATCTACGAGCAGTACTTC
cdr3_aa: CAWSGGQTIYEQYF

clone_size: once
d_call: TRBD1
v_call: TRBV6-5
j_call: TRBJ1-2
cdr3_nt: TGTGCCAGCCACAGGACAGGTCTACATGGCTACACCTTC
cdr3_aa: CASHRTGLHGYTF

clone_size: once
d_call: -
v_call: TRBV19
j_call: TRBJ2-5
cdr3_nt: TGTGCCAGTAGTATAGGATGGTCAGGCCGTCTGGAGACCCAGTACTTC
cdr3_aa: CASSIGWSGRLETQYF

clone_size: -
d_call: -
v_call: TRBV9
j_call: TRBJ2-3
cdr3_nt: TGTGCCAGCAGCGTAGGTGGGAGTGGCACAGATACGCAGTATTTT
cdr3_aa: CASSVGGSGTDTQYF

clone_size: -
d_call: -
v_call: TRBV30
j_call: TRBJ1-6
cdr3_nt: TGTGCCTGGAGTGGAGCTTCACCCCTCCACTTT
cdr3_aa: CAWSGASPLHF

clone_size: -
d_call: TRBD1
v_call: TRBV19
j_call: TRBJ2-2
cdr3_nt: TGTGCCAGTAGGAAACAGGGGGCCGATAACACCGGGGAGCTGTTTTTT
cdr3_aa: CASRKQGADNTGELFF

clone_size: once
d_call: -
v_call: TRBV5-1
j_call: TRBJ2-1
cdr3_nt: TGCGCCAGCAGCTTGGCCGGACTTTCCGTCCGGTTCTTC
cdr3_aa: CASSLAGLSVRFF

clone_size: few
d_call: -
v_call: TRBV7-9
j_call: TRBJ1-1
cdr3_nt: TGTGCCAGCAGACTAGGACGGGGGAACACTGAAGCTTTCTTT
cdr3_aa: CASRLGRGNTEAFF

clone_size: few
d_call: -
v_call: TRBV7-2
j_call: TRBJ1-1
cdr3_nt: TGTGCCAGCAGCTTAGCTCAGAACACTGAAGCTTTCTTT
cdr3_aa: CASSLAQNTEAFF

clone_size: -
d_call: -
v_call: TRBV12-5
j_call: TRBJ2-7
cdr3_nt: TGTGCTAGTGGTTTCTTCCCGGCGGGGGCAGCCTACGAGCAGTACTTC
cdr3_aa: CASGFFPAGAAYEQYF

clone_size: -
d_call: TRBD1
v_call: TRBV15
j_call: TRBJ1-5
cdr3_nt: TGTGCCACTAGCAGGGGGCTCAATCAGCCCCAGCATTTT
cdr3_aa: CATSRGLNQPQHF

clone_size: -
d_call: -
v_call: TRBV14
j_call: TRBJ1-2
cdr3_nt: TGTGCCAGCAGCCGGACAGTGAATAACTATGGCTACACCTTC
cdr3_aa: CASSRTVNNYGYTF

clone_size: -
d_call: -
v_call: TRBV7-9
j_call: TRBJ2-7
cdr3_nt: TGTGCCAGCAGCCATACAGAAGTTCGGGGTATGTCATACTTC
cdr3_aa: CASSHTEVRGMSYF

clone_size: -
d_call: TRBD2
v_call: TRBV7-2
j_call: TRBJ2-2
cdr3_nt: TGTGCCAGCAGCATTGGACTAGCGGCCTACACCGGGGAGCTGTTTTTT
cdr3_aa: CASSIGLAAYTGELFF

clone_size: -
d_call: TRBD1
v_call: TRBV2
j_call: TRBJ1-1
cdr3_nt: TGTGCCAGTTTCAGGGGGCCGAACACTGAAGCTTTCTTT
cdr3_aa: CASFRGPNTEAFF

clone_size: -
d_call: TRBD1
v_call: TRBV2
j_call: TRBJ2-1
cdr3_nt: TGTGCCAGCAGTGAATATACGACAGGGGCGGGGAATGAGCAGTTCTTC
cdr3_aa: CASSEYTTGAGNEQFF

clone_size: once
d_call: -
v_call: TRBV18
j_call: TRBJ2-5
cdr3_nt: TGTGCCAGCTCACCACCTATGAGAGGTCGGGAGACCCAGTACTTC
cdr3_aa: CASSPPMRGRETQYF

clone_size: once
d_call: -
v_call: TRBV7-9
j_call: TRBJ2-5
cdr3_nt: TGTGCCAGCAGCTTTCGACAGCTAACGGAGACCCAGTACTTC
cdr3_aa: CASSFRQLTETQYF

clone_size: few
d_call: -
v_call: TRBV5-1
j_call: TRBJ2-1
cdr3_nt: TGCGCCAGCAGCTACACCTCCAATGAGCAGTTCTTC
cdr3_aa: CASSYTSNEQFF

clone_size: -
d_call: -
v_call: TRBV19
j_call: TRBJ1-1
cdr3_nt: TGTGCCAGTAGTATGACGGGGAACACTGAAGCTTTCTTT
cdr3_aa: CASSMTGNTEAFF

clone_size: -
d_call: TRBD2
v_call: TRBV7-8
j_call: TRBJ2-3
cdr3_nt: TGTGCCAGCAGCTTTACTAGCGGGGGGACCGAGGCGCAGTATTTT
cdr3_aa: CASSFTSGGTEAQYF

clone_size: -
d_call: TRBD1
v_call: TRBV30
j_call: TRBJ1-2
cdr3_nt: TGTGCCTGGAGTGTACAGGGGGCGAATGGCTACACCTTC
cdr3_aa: CAWSVQGANGYTF

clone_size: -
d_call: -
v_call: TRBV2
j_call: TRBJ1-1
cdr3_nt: TGTGCCAGCAGTCGGGGGATGAACACTGAAGCTTTCTTT
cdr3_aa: CASSRGMNTEAFF

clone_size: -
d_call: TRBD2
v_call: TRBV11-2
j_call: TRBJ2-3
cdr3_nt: TGTGCCAGCAGCCCACGGGTAGCGGGAGCAGATACGCAGTATTTT
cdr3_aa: CASSPRVAGADTQYF

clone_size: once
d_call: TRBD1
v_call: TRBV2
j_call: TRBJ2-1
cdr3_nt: TGTGCCAGCAGTCCGCGGGACAGGTCCTACAATGAGCAGTTCTTC
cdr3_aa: CASSPRDRSYNEQFF

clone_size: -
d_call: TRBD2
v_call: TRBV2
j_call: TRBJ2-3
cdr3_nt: TGTGCCACCGAAGCCGGGACTAGCGTTTACACAGATACGCAGTATTTT
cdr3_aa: CATEAGTSVYTDTQYF

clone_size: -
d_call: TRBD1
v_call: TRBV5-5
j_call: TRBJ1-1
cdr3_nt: TGTGCCAGCAGTTTCCAGGGGGTATCGGACACTGAAGCTTTCTTT
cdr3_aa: CASSFQGVSDTEAFF

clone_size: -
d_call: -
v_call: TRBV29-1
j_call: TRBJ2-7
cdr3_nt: TGCAGCGCGGCAGGGGGACGGGAGACCTACGAGCAGTACTTC
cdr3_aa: CSAAGGRETYEQYF

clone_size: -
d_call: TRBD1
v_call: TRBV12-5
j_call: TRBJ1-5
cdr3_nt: TGTGCTAGTGGTTTGATTTTGACAGGGTATAGCAATCAGCCCCAGCATTTT
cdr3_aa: CASGLILTGYSNQPQHF

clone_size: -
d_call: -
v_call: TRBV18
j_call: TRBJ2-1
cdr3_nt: TGTGCCAGCTCAGCGAAGAGGGATGAGCAGTTCTTC
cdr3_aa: CASSAKRDEQFF

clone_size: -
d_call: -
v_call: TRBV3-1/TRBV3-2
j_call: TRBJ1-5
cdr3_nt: TGTGCCACCTCCTGGGAGTCGGGCAATCAGCCCCAGCATTTT
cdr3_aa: CATSWESGNQPQHF

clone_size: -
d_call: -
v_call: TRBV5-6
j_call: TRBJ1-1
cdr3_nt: TGTGCCAGCAGCTTGGAGGTTGGGGCCCTTGAAGCTTTCTTT
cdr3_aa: CASSLEVGALEAFF

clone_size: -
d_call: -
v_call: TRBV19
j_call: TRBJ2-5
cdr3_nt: TGTGCCAGTAGTACGCGGATGCAAGAGACCCAGTACTTC
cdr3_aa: CASSTRMQETQYF

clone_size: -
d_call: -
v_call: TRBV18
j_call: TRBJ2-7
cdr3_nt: TGTGCCAGCTCACCCGGAGGGTCCTACGAGCAGTACTTC
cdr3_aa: CASSPGGSYEQYF

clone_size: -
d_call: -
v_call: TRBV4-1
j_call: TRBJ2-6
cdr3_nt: TGCGCCAGCAGCCTATGGGGGGGGCCCCCTGGGGCCAACGTCCTGACTTTC
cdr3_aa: CASSLWGGPPGANVLTF

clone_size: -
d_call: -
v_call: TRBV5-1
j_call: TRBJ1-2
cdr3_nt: TGCGCCAGCAGCTTAGGGGTAGGTGGCTACACCTTC
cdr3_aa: CASSLGVGGYTF

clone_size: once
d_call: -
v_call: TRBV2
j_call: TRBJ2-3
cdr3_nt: TGTGCCAGCATTTCCGTCGGTTTGCCGGGGGATACGCAGTATTTT
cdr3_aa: CASISVGLPGDTQYF